This T cell receptor beta chain is drawn from a study of cytomegalovirus exposure and HLA in healthy donors. This clone turned up a few times. Its antigen is as yet unknown. Whole-study results and caveats: Some highly shared sequence variants likely arose as a pipeline artifact. Reports indicated that the classifier achieved high specificity and sensitivity in diagnosing cytomegalovirus status. What TCR beta sequences reportedly achieved was accurate prediction of HLA-A and HLA-B alleles in most subjects. Rarity marked most TCR sequences, yet some public TCRs occurred in many donors.

The CDR3 has 11 residues. Germline V gives CDR1 DFQATT, CDR2 SNEGSKA (reference sequence). Trimming shortened V by 6 bases and J by 6 bases, and 9 bases separated the two germline ends. Researchers ran the PCR with 60 Vbeta and 13 Jbeta primers. TCRdb keeps only in-frame clones here, not all; method: immunoSEQ multiplex PCR. The table records some 110,000 clones, approximately 60% of them present only once. The sequenced sample consisted of PBMCs. The chain joins TRBV20-1 to TRBJ2-1, with D uncertain. The receptor's source is a woman in her twenties or thirties in good health and CMV-seronegative. CDR3 nucleotide sequence: TGCAGTGCCCGGTACCCCAATGAGCAGTTCTTC. Its protein product is CSARYPNEQFF.